The next 8 T cell receptor beta chains were all read from a single sample in a study of blood T cells in healthy people across ages. It was with a sample-barcoded 5' primer and a J-beta primer mix that a second PCR of about 7 to 12 cycles was run. From the 5' RACE reads, TCRdb called clonotypes with MiXCR, one entry per CDR3 protein. The top ten clones hold roughly 37% of a sample with hundreds of thousands of distinct CDR3 sequences, approximately 55% of them seen once. The sequencing input was blood. The receptor set was obtained from an older man in good health.

The gene calls are TRBV6-2 or TRBV6-3 and TRBJ2-3; the D is unclear. The CDR3 loop spans 12 amino acids. V lost 5 bases to trimming and J lost 14 bases, with 17 bases between them. Germline-derived CDR1 and CDR2 are MNHEY and SVGEGT. The CDR3 sequence is CASSKGSRYAYF. The CDR3 DNA follows: TGTGCCAGCAGTAAAGGAAGCAGATACGCGTATTTT.

In regard to this clonotype: A much bigger clone sits one base away, suggesting this may be a read error. The chain uses TRBV5-1 and TRBJ2-1, with 7 nucleotides matching TRBD1. Losses at the gene ends were 3 bases for V and 4 bases for J; bases not matched to a gene: 1. Germline-derived CDR1 and CDR2 are SGHRS and YFSETQ. The CDR3 contains 13 residues. The CDR3 DNA sequence: TGCGCCAGCAGCTGGGGACAGTACAATGAGCAGTTCTTC. Translating gives CASSWGQYNEQFF.

In this sample, this clonotype turned up a few times. The gene calls are TRBV6-1 and TRBJ2-7, with D possibly matching TRBD1 (5 bases). The CDR3 runs 14 residues. CDR1 and CDR2 (germline): MNHNS, SASEGT. The chain's CDR3 is CATAGQAPSYEQYF. The CDR3 DNA follows: TGTGCTACAGCAGGACAAGCTCCCTCCTACGAGCAGTACTTC.

Only a few counts were recorded for this clonotype. The J gene is TRBJ2-5, the V gene TRBV7-8; 7 positions agree with TRBD2. Germline V CDR1 and CDR2: SGHVS, FQNEAQ. V lost 5 bases to trimming and J lost 5 bases; unmatched junction nucleotides: 17. The CDR3 covers 17 residues. For the CDR3, the DNA is TGTGCCAGCAGCCCGAACGAGGGAGGGCTCAGGGATGAGACCCAGTACTTC. It codes for CASSPNEGGLRDETQYF.

The V and J genes are TRBV2 and TRBJ2-1; 14 bases line up with TRBD2. The CDR3 contains 14 residues. J was trimmed by 9 bases and V by 7 bases; bases with no gene match: 5. CDR1 and CDR2 from the germline V gene are SNHLY and FYNNEI. The CDR3 DNA follows: TGTGCCAGCACCCGACTAGCGGGAGGGGGTGAGCAGTTCTTC. This sequence encodes CASTRLAGGGEQFF. Full variable domain (outside the CDR3, taken from reference TRBV2 and TRBJ2-1): EPEVTQTPSHQVTQMGQEVILRCVPISNHLYFYWYRQILGQKVEFLVSFYNNEISEKSEIFDDQFSVERPDGSNFTLKIRSTKLEDSAMYFCASTRLAGGGEQFFGPGTRLTVL.

This sequence joins TRBV20-1 and TRBJ2-1, with D tentatively TRBD1 (6 bases). The CDR3 is made up of 18 amino acids. The V gene's germline CDR1 is DFQATT and CDR2 SNEGSKA (reference sequence). Trimming cost V 0 bases and J 6 bases, with 24 bases left between them. The CDR3 region is CSAREGRRGSGGLNEQFF. CDR3 nucleotide sequence: TGCAGTGCTAGAGAGGGCCGAAGGGGGAGCGGAGGCCTCAATGAGCAGTTCTTC.

This chain uses TRBV7-9 with TRBJ2-7; possibly TRBD2 for D (6 bases). CDR3 length: 15 residues. Germline lookup yields CDR1 SEHNR and CDR2 FQNEAQ (reference sequence). V dropped 3 bases and J dropped 1 base, with 13 bases sitting between them. This CDR3 reads CASSLDGSPSYEQYF. In DNA form, the CDR3 reads TGTGCCAGCAGCTTGGACGGGAGTCCGTCCTACGAGCAGTACTTC.

The rearrangement links TRBV6-1 to TRBJ2-1; weak D call: TRBD2 (6 bases). CDR1 is MNHNS, CDR2 SASEGT, per germline. The V end lost 4 bases, the J end lost 0 bases, and 10 bases lay between the germline ends. The CDR3 runs 15 residues. The CDR3 sequence: CASSGHGSSYNEQFF. CDR3 nucleotides: TGTGCCAGCAGTGGTCACGGGAGCTCCTACAATGAGCAGTTCTTC.